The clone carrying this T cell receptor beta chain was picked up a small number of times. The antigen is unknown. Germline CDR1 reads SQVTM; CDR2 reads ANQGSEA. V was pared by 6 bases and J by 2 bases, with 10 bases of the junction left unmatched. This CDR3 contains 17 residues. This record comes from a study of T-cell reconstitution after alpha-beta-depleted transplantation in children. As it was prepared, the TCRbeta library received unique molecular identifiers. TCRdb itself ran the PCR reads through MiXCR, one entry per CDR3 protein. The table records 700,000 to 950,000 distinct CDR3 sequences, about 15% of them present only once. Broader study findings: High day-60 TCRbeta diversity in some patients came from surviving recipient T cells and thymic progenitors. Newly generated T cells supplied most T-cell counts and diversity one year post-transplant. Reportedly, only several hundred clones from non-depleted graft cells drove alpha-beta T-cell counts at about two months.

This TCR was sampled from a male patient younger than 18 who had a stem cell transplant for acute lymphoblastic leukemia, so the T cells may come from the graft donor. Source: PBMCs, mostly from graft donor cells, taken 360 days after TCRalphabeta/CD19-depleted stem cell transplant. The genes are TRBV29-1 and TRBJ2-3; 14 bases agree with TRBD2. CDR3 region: CSVGLAGGSIYTDTQYF. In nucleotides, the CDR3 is TGCAGCGTCGGACTAGCGGGAGGTTCGATATACACAGATACGCAGTATTTT.